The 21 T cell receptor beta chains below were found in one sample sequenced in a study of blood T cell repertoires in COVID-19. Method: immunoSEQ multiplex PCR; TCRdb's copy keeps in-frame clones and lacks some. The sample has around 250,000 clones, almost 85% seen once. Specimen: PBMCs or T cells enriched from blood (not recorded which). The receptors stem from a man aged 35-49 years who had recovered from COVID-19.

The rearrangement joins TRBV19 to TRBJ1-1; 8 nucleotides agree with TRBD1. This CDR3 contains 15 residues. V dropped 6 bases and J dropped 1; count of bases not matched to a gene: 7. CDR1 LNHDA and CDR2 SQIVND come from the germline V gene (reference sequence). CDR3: CASSLQGVGNTEAFF. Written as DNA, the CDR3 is TGTGCCAGTAGCCTACAGGGGGTGGGGAACACTGAAGCTTTCTTT.

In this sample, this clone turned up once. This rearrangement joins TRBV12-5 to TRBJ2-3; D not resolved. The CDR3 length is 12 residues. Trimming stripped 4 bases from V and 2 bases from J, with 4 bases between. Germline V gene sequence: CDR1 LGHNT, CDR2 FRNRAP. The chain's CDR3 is CASGSNTDTQYF. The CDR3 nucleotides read TGTGCTAGTGGTTCCAACACAGATACGCAGTATTTT. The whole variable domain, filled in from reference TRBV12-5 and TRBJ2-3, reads DARVTQTPRHKVTEMGQEVTMRCQPILGHNTVFWYRQTMMQGLELLAYFRNRAPLDDSGMPKDRFSAEMPDATLATLKIQPSEPRDSAVYFCASGSNTDTQYFGPGTRLTVL.

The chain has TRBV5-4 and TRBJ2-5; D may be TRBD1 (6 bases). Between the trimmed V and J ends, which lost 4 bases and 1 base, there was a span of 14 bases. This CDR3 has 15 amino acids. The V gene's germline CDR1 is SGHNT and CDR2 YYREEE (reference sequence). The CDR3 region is CASSPRRDTQETQYF. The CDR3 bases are TGTGCCAGCAGCCCACGTCGGGACACCCAAGAGACCCAGTACTTC.

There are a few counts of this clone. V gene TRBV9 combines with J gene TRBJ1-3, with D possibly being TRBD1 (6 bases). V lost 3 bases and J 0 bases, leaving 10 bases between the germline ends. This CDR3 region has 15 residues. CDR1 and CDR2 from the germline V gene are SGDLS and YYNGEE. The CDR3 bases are TGTGCCAGCAGCGGACAGGCCTACTCTGGAAACACCATATATTTT. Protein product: CASSGQAYSGNTIYF.

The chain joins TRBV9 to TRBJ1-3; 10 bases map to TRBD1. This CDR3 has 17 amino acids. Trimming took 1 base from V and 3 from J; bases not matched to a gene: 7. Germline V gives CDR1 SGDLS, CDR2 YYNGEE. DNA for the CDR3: TGTGCCAGCAGCGTAAGGCCGGGACAGGGGTTTGGAAACACCATATATTTT. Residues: CASSVRPGQGFGNTIYF.

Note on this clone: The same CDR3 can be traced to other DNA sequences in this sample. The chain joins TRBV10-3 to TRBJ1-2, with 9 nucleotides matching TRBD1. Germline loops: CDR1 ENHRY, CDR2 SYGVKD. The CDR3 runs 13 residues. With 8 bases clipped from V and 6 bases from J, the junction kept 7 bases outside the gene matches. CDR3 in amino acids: CAIGGQGLDGYTF. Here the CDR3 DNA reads TGTGCCATCGGGGGACAGGGCTTGGATGGCTACACCTTC.

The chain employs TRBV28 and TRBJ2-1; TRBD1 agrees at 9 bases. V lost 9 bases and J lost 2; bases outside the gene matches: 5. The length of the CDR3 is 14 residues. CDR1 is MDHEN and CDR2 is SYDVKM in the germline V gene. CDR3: CARGQGPTYNEQFF. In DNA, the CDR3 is TGTGCCAGGGGACAGGGACCAACCTACAATGAGCAGTTCTTC.

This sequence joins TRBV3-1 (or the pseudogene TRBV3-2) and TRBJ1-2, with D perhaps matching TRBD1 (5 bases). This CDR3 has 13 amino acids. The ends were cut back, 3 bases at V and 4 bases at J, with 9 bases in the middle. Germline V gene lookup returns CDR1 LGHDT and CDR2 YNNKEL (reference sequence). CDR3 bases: TGTGCCAGCAGCCAGATGGGGGGCTATGGCTACACCTTC. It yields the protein CASSQMGGYGYTF.

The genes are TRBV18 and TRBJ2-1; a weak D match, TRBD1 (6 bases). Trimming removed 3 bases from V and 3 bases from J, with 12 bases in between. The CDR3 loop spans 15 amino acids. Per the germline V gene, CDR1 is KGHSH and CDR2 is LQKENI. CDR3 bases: TGTGCCAGCTCACCTTACGCGGACAGCTACAATGAGCAGTTCTTC. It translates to CASSPYADSYNEQFF.

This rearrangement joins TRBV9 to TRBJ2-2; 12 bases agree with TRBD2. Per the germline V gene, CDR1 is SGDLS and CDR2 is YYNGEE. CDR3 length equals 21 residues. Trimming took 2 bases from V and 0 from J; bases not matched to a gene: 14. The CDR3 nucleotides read TGTGCCAGCAGCGTGAACAGGGGAACTAGCGGGGGGAAACCGAACACCGGGGAGCTGTTTTTT. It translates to CASSVNRGTSGGKPNTGELFF.

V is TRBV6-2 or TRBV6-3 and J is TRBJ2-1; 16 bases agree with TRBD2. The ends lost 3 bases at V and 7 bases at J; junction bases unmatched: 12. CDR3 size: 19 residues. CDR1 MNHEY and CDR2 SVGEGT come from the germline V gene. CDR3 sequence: CASSYQTLGLAGGRNEQFF. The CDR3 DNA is TGTGCCAGCAGTTATCAGACTTTGGGACTAGCGGGAGGGAGAAATGAGCAGTTCTTC.

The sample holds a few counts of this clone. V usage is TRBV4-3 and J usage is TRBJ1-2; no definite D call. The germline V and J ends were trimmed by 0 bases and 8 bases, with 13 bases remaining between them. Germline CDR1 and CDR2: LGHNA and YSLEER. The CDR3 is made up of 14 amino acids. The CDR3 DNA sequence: TGCGCCAGCAGCCAAGAGGGCAGCCTAAGGGGCTACACCTTC. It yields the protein CASSQEGSLRGYTF.

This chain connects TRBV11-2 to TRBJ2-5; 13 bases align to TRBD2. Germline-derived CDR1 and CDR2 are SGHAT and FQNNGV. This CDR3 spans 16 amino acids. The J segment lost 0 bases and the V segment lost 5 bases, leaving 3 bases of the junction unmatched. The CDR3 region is CASSRTSGGYQETQYF. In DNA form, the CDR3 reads TGTGCCAGCAGCCGGACTAGCGGGGGCTACCAAGAGACCCAGTACTTC.

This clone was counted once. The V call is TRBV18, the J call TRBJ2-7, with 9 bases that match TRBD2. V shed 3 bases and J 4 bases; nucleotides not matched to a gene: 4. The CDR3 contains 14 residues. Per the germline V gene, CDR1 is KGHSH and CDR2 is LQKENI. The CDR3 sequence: CASSPLSGGYEQYF. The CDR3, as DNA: TGTGCCAGCTCACCTTTGAGCGGGGGGTACGAGCAGTACTTC. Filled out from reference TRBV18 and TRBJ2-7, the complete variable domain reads NAGVMQNPRHLVRRRGQEARLRCSPMKGHSHVYWYRQLPEEGLKFMVYLQKENIIDESGMPKERFSAEFPKEGPSILRIQQVVRGDSAAYFCASSPLSGGYEQYFGPGTRLTVT.

The CDR3 here is CASSPGTGAEPYEQYF. CDR3 in DNA: TGTGCCAGCAGCCCAGGGACAGGGGCCGAACCCTACGAGCAGTACTTC. The chain employs TRBV7-6 and TRBJ2-7, with TRBD1 identical over 10 bases. Germline CDR1 and CDR2: SGHVS and FNYEAQ. The length of the CDR3 is 16 residues. Trimming cost V 5 bases and J 2 bases; bases outside gene matches: 9.

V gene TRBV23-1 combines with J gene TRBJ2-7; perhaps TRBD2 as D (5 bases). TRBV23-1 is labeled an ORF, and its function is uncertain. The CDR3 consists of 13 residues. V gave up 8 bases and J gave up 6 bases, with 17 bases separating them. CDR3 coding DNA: TGCGCCAGCGGCTTCTCCGGGGATCGCGAGCAGTACTTC. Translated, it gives CASGFSGDREQYF.

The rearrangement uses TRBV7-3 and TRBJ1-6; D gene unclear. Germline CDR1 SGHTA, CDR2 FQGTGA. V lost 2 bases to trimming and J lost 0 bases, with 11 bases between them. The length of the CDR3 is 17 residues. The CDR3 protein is CASSLGSRGSYNSPLHF. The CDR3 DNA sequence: TGTGCCAGCAGCTTAGGGTCGCGGGGCTCCTATAATTCACCCCTCCACTTT.

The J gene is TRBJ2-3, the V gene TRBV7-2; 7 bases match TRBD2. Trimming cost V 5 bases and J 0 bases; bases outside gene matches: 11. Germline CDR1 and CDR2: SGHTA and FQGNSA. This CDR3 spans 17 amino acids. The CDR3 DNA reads TGTGCCAGCAGCCTAGGCGGGGGACTGACTAGCACAGATACGCAGTATTTT. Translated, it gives CASSLGGGLTSTDTQYF.

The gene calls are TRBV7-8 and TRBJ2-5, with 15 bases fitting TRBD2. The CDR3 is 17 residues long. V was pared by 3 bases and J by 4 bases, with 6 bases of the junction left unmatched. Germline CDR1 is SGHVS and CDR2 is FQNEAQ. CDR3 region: CASSLGLAGGRVETQYF. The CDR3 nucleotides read TGTGCCAGCAGCTTGGGACTAGCGGGGGGCCGGGTAGAGACCCAGTACTTC.

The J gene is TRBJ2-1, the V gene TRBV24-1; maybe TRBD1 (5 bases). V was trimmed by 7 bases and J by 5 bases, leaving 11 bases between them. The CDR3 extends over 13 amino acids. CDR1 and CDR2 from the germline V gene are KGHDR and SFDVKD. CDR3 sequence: CATREPGNNEQFF. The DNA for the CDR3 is TGTGCCACCAGGGAGCCAGGGAACAATGAGCAGTTCTTC.

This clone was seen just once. The CDR3 protein is CASSSRGAGNEQFF. Here the CDR3 DNA reads TGTGCCAGCAGTTCCCGGGGGGCAGGCAATGAGCAGTTCTTC. V usage is TRBV28 and J usage is TRBJ2-1; perhaps TRBD2 as D (7 bases). Germline V gene data show CDR1 as MDHEN and CDR2 as SYDVKM. The CDR3 runs to 14 residues. The V gene lost 4 bases and the J gene lost 6 bases, with 13 bases spanning the gap.